A single sample is the source of the 9 T cell receptor beta chains below, sequenced in a study of beta chain features in type 1 diabetes. Sequencing targeted expressed TCRB transcripts, as all isolated RNA had been reverse transcribed. The data were produced by immunoSEQ multiplex PCR, yet TCRdb's version contains in-frame clones alone and is incomplete. This table holds 200,000 to 250,000 clones, about 63% found once. What was sequenced was naive CD4+ T cells from blood. The receptors originated from a man under 40 in good health.

This clone was recorded once. This sequence joins TRBV6-5 and TRBJ2-3; 8 positions agree with TRBD1. The CDR3 covers 13 residues. Trimming at V came to 6 bases and at J to 6 bases, leaving 5 bases not matched to a gene. Germline V lookup: CDR1 MNHEY, CDR2 SVGAGI. CDR3 bases: TGTGCCAGCAGAGTACAGGGGGGCGATACGCAGTATTTT. It encodes CASRVQGGDTQYF.

The chain carries TRBV14 and TRBJ1-3, with unresolved D. The germline V and J ends were trimmed by 6 bases and 3 bases, with 9 bases remaining between them. Germline assignment: CDR1 SGHDN and CDR2 FVKESK. There are 13 residues in the CDR3. The CDR3 reads CASRYSSGNTIYF. The CDR3 DNA reads as TGTGCCAGCAGATATTCCAGTGGAAACACCATATATTTT.

This clone was counted between two and nine times. The chain recombines TRBV11-2 with TRBJ2-1; no clear D. Germline V gene lookup returns CDR1 SGHAT and CDR2 FQNNGV. V gave up 7 bases and J gave up 12 bases, with 16 bases separating them. The CDR3 runs to 12 residues. The CDR3 nucleotides are TGTGCCAGCAACCCTCACGTTCCGGGGCAGTTCTTC. It encodes CASNPHVPGQFF.

The chain carries TRBV7-9 and TRBJ1-1; D uncertain. V was cut by 1 base and J by 4 bases, with 1 base left in between. The length of the CDR3 is 11 residues. From germline, CDR1 is SEHNR and CDR2 FQNEAQ (reference sequence). CDR3 in amino acids: CASSLVTEAFF. The DNA for the CDR3 is TGTGCCAGCAGCTTAGTCACTGAAGCTTTCTTT. The full variable domain, in which reference TRBV7-9 and TRBJ1-1 provide the parts outside the CDR3, is DTGVSQNPRHKITKRGQNVTFRCDPISEHNRLYWYRQTLGQGPEFLTYFQNEAQLEKSRLLSDRFSAERPKGSFSTLEIQRTEQGDSAMYLCASSLVTEAFFGQGTRLTVV.

The V and J genes are TRBV7-2 and TRBJ2-2, with 8 bases fitting TRBD2. The CDR3 has 15 amino acids. Germline CDR1 SGHTA, CDR2 FQGNSA. Germline trimming cut 5 bases from V and 4 bases from J; bases unmatched to any gene: 6. CDR3 DNA: TGTGCCAGCAGCCCGGGGGGGCGAGGCACCGGGGAGCTGTTTTTT. The encoded protein is CASSPGGRGTGELFF. Drawing the rest from reference TRBV7-2 and TRBJ2-2, the complete variable domain is GAGVSQSPSNKVTEKGKDVELRCDPISGHTALYWYRQSLGQGLEFLIYFQGNSAPDKSGLPSDRFSAERTGGSVSTLTIQRTQQEDSAVYLCASSPGGRGTGELFFGEGSRLTVL.

The CDR3 sequence is CASSATTDTQYF. The DNA of the CDR3 is TGTGCCAGCAGCGCTACCACAGATACGCAGTATTTT. J is TRBJ2-3 and V is TRBV9; D remains unclear. Germline CDR1 SGDLS, CDR2 YYNGEE. There are 12 residues in the CDR3. The V and J ends lost 3 bases and 2 bases respectively, with 4 bases between them.

The CDR3 nucleotides are TGTGCCAGCAGACTGCGGGGCGACCGCTACAATGAGCAGTTCTTC. Its protein is CASRLRGDRYNEQFF. This rearrangement joins TRBV2 to TRBJ2-1, with D possibly TRBD2 on 6 matching bases. The germline V gene encodes CDR1 SNHLY and CDR2 FYNNEI. The germline V and J ends were trimmed by 6 bases and 3 bases, with 15 bases remaining between them. This CDR3 has 15 amino acids.

The genes are TRBV29-1 and TRBJ2-5; 10 positions agree with TRBD1. This CDR3 has 13 amino acids. Per germline, CDR1 SQVTM and CDR2 ANQGSEA. The V segment lost 7 bases and the J segment 2 bases; nucleotides outside the gene matches: 4. The CDR3: CSARQGAQETQYF. The CDR3 nucleotides are TGCAGCGCGCGACAGGGGGCACAAGAGACCCAGTACTTC.

This clone has a handful of counts. The chain carries TRBV25-1 and TRBJ1-5; D perhaps matches TRBD1 (6 bases). CDR3 length: 13 residues. The V end lost 6 bases, the J end lost 7 bases, and 13 bases lay between the germline ends. CDR1 and CDR2 (germline): MGHDK, SYGVNS. CDR3 nucleotide sequence: TGTGCCAGCAGACAGGGTCTGGGCCAGCCCCAGCATTTT. As protein: CASRQGLGQPQHF.